This TCR beta chain emerged from a study of T cells in Graves' hyperthyroidism and ophthalmopathy. Study conclusions and caveats: Researchers found most expanded thyroid clonotypes above 0.001 in blood as well. A 13 V-J signature model discriminated ophthalmopathy versus stable hyperthyroidism.

This clonotype was observed many times. The antigen is not known. CDR1 MNHEY and CDR2 SVGEGT come from the germline V gene. Trimming removed 5 bases at V and 1 base at J, with 8 bases between. This CDR3 region has 13 residues. TCR beta CDR3 region amplification was performed from RNA transcripts. HTBI primers drove first-round RT-PCR of the TCR CDR3. TCRdb reprocessed the multiplex PCR reads with MiXCR, giving one entry per CDR3 protein. The sample shows 500,000 to 600,000 distinct CDR3 sequences, approximately 16% of them seen only once. The authors took PBMCs from roughly 10 ml fresh peripheral blood.

The source is a woman between 18 and 30 years old with Graves' hyperthyroidism. This sequence joins TRBV6-2 or TRBV6-3 and TRBJ1-1; the D is unclear. The sequenced material came from blood. CDR3 amino acids: CASSRFGNTEAFF. Written as DNA, the CDR3 is TGTGCCAGCAGTCGGTTTGGGAACACTGAAGCTTTCTTT.